The rows below give T cell receptor beta chains drawn from one sample of a study of cytomegalovirus exposure and HLA in healthy donors. Measured with immunoSEQ multiplex PCR; TCRdb has only the in-frame clones, and not every one. Of some 200,000 clones in the sample, around four fifths are singletons; the top ten hold around 6%. The sequencing input was PBMCs. The receptors here all came from a woman between 50 and 59 years old in good health and CMV-seropositive. Each CDR3 is given with its conserved first and last residue. D genes are given only for firm matches. Clone size is stated in some rows and not others, as once, few, many or a class when expanded.

J gene	D gene	clone size	V gene	CDR3 DNA	CDR3 protein
TRBJ2-7	TRBD1	.	TRBV18	TGTGCCAGCTCATCGGACAGGGATTCCTACGAGCAGTACTTC	CASSSDRDSYEQYF
TRBJ1-6	TRBD1	once	TRBV2	TGTGCCAGCAGGAGGGACCGGGACAGTTCTAATTCACCCCTCCACTTT	CASRRDRDSSNSPLHF
TRBJ1-1	.	.	TRBV7-9	TGTTCCAGCAGCTTAGCTTGGCAGGGGAACACTGAAGCTTTCTTT	CSSSLAWQGNTEAFF
TRBJ1-2	.	.	TRBV4-3	TGCGCCAGCAGCCAGGGGGACACCAGAGAAAACTATGGCTACACCTTC	CASSQGDTRENYGYTF
TRBJ1-1	.	.	TRBV29-1	TGCAGCGTTGAAGATAAATCTGGGGGCTCCGAAGCTTTCTTT	CSVEDKSGGSEAFF
TRBJ2-2	TRBD2	.	TRBV2	TGTGCCAGCAGTGACGGGAGGGGGAGCGGGGAGCTGTTTTTT	CASSDGRGSGELFF
TRBJ2-5	TRBD2	.	TRBV2	TGTGCCAGCATCCCTCAGCGGGGGGGCCTATGGGAGCAGTACTTC	CASIPQRGGLWEQYF
TRBJ2-7	.	once	TRBV5-6	TGTGCCAGCAGCTTCAGGGCCAGCTACTACGAGCAGTACTTC	CASSFRASYYEQYF
TRBJ2-5	.	.	TRBV7-7	TGTGCCAGCAGCCCTCGGGAAAGGGAGACCCAGTACTTC	CASSPRERETQYF
TRBJ2-7	.	.	TRBV28	TGTGCCAGCAGACAAAGCCCGGGAGCAGTCTACGAGCAGTACTTC	CASRQSPGAVYEQYF
TRBJ1-1	.	.	TRBV10-2	TGCGCCAGCAGTGAGGTTCAGAACACTGAAGCTTTCTTT	CASSEVQNTEAFF
TRBJ1-1	TRBD1	.	TRBV6-6	TGTGCCAGCAGCCCTATCCAGACAGGGCTTAACACTGAAGCTTTCTTT	CASSPIQTGLNTEAFF